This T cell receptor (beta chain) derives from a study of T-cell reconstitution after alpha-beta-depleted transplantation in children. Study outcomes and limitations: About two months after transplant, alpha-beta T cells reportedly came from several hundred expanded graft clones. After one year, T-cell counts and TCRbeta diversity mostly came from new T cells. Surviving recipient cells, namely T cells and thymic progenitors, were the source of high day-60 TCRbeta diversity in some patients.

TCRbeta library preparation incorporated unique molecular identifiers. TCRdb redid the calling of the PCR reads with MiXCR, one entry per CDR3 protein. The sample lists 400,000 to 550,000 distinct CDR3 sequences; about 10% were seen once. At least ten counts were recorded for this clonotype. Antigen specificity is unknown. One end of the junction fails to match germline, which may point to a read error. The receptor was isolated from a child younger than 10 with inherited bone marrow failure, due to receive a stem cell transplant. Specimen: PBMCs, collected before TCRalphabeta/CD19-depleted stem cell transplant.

For the CDR3, the DNA is TGTGCCAGCAGCCTAGCGACGGGTCCAGAGACCCAGTACTTC. Translated, it gives CASSLATGPETQYF. The rearrangement links TRBV7-6 to TRBJ2-5; TRBD2 might be the D (6 bases). Germline CDR1 reads SGHVS; CDR2 reads FNYEAQ. CDR3 length: 14 amino acids.